The entry below gives a single T cell receptor beta chain sequence along with its context. Its antigen specificity is not known. No much larger clone is present one base from it, and per-base qualities are unavailable. This record belongs to a study of blood T cell repertoires in COVID-19 (dated by TCRdb to 2018 to 2021). For context, the study as a whole: Samples covering the acute and convalescent phases of COVID-19 were provided by collaborators in the United States, Italy and Spain. Nearly every sample came with metadata listing a de-identified subject ID, COVID-19 status, age in years and sex. The dataset comprised deeply sampled blood TCRbeta repertoires from subjects exposed to, actively infected with, or recovered from COVID-19. Samples came from the ongoing ImmuneRACE study (first 160 participants) plus 1,254 subjects from 6 global collaborators. Where HLA class I and class II types were available, the types were taken from metadata supplied by the sample provider, not from assay-based typing. The repertoires were made available in a free public database intended to serve as a resource for research on the immune response to SARS-CoV-2. The prospective study material was composed of cDNA or gDNA derived from T cells, B-cell-depleted T cells, or PBMCs.

Whole blood was collected in K2EDTA tubes by collaborating institutions according to the institutions' own protocols. For TCRbeta analysis, collaborators shipped samples as frozen whole blood, isolated PBMCs, or DNA extracted from either of those sample types. Summary of the overall study and its limitations: The quantity of clinical and demographic metadata differed by source and by participant and was supplied without curation.

The germline V gene encodes CDR1 LNHDA and CDR2 SQIVND (reference sequence). V drops 6 bases and J drops 0 bases, leaving 21 bases in between. The CDR3 has 18 amino acids, counting the end cysteine and phenylalanine. The sequence is cut down to CDR3 DNA, 54 bases in frame from base 1. TCRbeta CDR3 regions were amplified from genomic DNA by means of the immunoSEQ Assay, a bias-controlled multiplex PCR. As for the original processing: Within the assay, amplification of reference gene primers was used to estimate how many nucleated cells each sample contained. To quantify the absolute abundance of each unique TCRbeta CDR3 rearrangement, sequence reads were collapsed and filtered. For each sample, productive Simpson clonality was calculated as the square root of Simpson's diversity index over productive rearrangements. In TCRdb, the immuneACCESS table is reduced to in-frame sequences with V and J assigned. These tables do not hold every clone; where another copy was compared, an unresolved V gene accounts for under half, and the others remain unexplained. V, J and clone size are those of that table, while D and trimming were read from the DNA. Here the sample has about 55,000 clones; about 90% occur a single time. Approximately 15% of the sample is in the top ten clones.

Sequencing input: peripheral blood. The sequence links TRBV19 to TRBJ1-5; perhaps TRBD1 is the D gene, with 5 bases matching. This sequence originates from a human donor with active COVID-19. The donor label of this sample is uncertain. This receptor has the CDR3 CASRWRGHRTYSNQPQHF. The bases are TGTGCCAGTAGGTGGCGGGGCCACCGGACTTATAGCAATCAGCCCCAGCATTTT.